These T cell receptor beta chains were read from a single sample in a study of neurological immune-mediated disorders. TCRdb independently ran MiXCR on the 5' RACE reads; one entry per CDR3 protein. This table holds about 53,000 distinct CDR3 sequences, roughly 7.7% found once. Source material: PBMCs. These receptors were collected from a woman in her thirties or forties in good health. CDR3s include the opening cysteine and the closing phenylalanine or tryptophan. The D gene is left open where the match is weak. Not all rows give a size; the values are once, few, many and, for expanded clones, a class.

size,D,V,J,CDR3,DNA
many,-,TRBV5-1,TRBJ2-7,CASSQVGYEQYF,TGCGCCAGCAGCCAGGTGGGCTACGAGCAGTACTTC
many,-,TRBV12-3/TRBV12-4,TRBJ2-1,CASRIREAYDEQFF,TGTGCCAGCAGAATCCGCGAGGCGTACGATGAGCAGTTCTTC
many,TRBD2,TRBV20-1,TRBJ2-3,CSAWTSGGADTQYF,TGCAGTGCTTGGACTAGCGGGGGTGCAGATACGCAGTATTTT
-,-,TRBV10-3,TRBJ2-2,CAIKPGDSRVLFF,TGTGCCATCAAGCCAGGGGATAGCAGGGTGCTGTTTTTT
many,-,TRBV12-3/TRBV12-4,TRBJ2-2,CASSDVRGLDTGELFF,TGTGCCAGCAGTGACGTAAGGGGACTGGACACCGGGGAGCTGTTTTTT
once,TRBD2,TRBV7-9,TRBJ2-1,CASTFGGELGEQFF,TGTGCCAGCACCTTCGGGGGGGAGCTAGGTGAGCAGTTCTTC
many,-,TRBV20-1,TRBJ1-1,CSASASTWGRTEAFF,TGCAGTGCTAGTGCATCGACATGGGGAAGGACTGAAGCTTTCTTT
many,-,TRBV12-3/TRBV12-4,TRBJ2-1,CASSQREFHNEQFF,TGTGCCAGCAGCCAGAGGGAATTCCACAATGAGCAGTTCTTC
few,-,TRBV7-2,TRBJ2-5,CASSLNAGIRETQYF,TGTGCCAGCAGCTTAAACGCGGGAATCCGCGAGACCCAGTACTTC
many,-,TRBV4-2,TRBJ1-3,CASSQGRGSGNTIYF,TGTGCCAGCAGCCAAGGGAGGGGATCCGGAAACACCATATATTTT
many,TRBD2,TRBV7-2,TRBJ2-7,CASSPTSGQGFEQYF,TGTGCCAGCAGCCCGACTAGCGGGCAGGGATTCGAGCAGTACTTC
many,TRBD2,TRBV6-5,TRBJ2-1,CASSPQGLAGGGNEQFF,TGTGCCAGCAGCCCTCAGGGGCTAGCGGGAGGTGGTAATGAGCAGTTCTTC
many,-,TRBV4-3,TRBJ1-2,CASSQVSAGANYGYTF,TGCGCCAGCAGCCAAGTTTCGGCAGGAGCTAACTATGGCTACACCTTC
-,-,TRBV25-1,TRBJ2-6,CASSFSRGVASGANVLTF,TGTGCCAGCAGTTTCTCAAGGGGAGTAGCTAGTGGGGCCAACGTCCTGACTTTC
many,-,TRBV20-1,TRBJ2-1,CSAPIGGNNEQFF,TGCAGTGCGCCCATTGGGGGCAACAATGAGCAGTTCTTC
many,-,TRBV7-8,TRBJ2-4,CASSLRSQGRDIQYF,TGTGCCAGCAGCTTAAGATCTCAGGGGAGGGACATTCAGTACTTC
-,-,TRBV7-7,TRBJ2-2,CASSLVINTGELFF,TGTGCTAGCAGCTTAGTCATAAACACCGGGGAGCTGTTTTTT
few,TRBD1,TRBV4-3,TRBJ2-7,CASSQDWVGGFYEQYF,TGCGCCAGCAGCCAAGATTGGGTAGGGGGCTTCTACGAGCAGTACTTC